These 11 T cell receptor beta chains share one sample of origin, sequenced in a study of shared clonotypes between healthy human individuals. Measured with immunoSEQ multiplex PCR; TCRdb has only the in-frame clones, and not every one. The repertoire has some 1,100,000 clones, 78% of them found once; the top ten carry 0.5% to 0.6%. Sequenced: memory CD4+ T cells from PBMCs. Indicated subset: CD45RA-negative fraction. Receptor source: a man between 18 and 29 years old in good health. Some clones in this sample may be carry-over from other donors' samples.

V is TRBV4-2 and J is TRBJ2-5; 7 bases are a match to TRBD2. There are 15 residues in the CDR3. CDR1 LGHNA and CDR2 YNFKEQ come from the germline V gene. V lost 0 bases, J lost 5 bases, and 6 bases stayed unmatched. The CDR3 loop reads CASSQEPRTRETQYF. The CDR3 region has the DNA TGTGCCAGCAGCCAAGAACCCCGGACTAGGGAGACCCAGTACTTC.

This clone was recorded a few times. The chain links TRBV5-1 to TRBJ1-5; TRBD1 might be the D (5 bases). V lost 4 bases to trimming and J lost 6 bases, with 14 bases between them. Germline-derived CDR1 and CDR2 are SGHRS and YFSETQ. This CDR3 spans 14 amino acids. The CDR3, as DNA: TGCGCCAGCAGCCCGAGGCCCGGGGCTCAGCCCCAGCATTTT. It specifies CASSPRPGAQPQHF.

The chain combines TRBV28 with TRBJ1-1; D is uncertain. Germline V gene lookup returns CDR1 MDHEN and CDR2 SYDVKM. The ends were cut back, 3 bases at V and 0 bases at J, with 8 bases in the middle. The CDR3 length is 14 residues. CDR3 sequence reads: CASSLAALNTEAFF. The CDR3 region has the DNA TGTGCCAGCAGTTTGGCAGCCTTGAACACTGAAGCTTTCTTT.

This clone was detected a few times. The rearrangement links TRBV28 to TRBJ1-5; 8 nucleotides line up with TRBD1. This CDR3 has 15 amino acids. Losses at the gene ends were 6 bases for V and 11 bases for J; bases not matched to a gene: 15. Germline lookup yields CDR1 MDHEN and CDR2 SYDVKM. The CDR3 here is CASRTGQGYSLAQHF. The CDR3, as DNA: TGTGCCAGCAGAACCGGACAGGGCTATAGTCTGGCCCAGCATTTT. The complete variable domain, with remaining parts taken from reference TRBV28 and TRBJ1-5, reads DVKVTQSSRYLVKRTGEKVFLECVQDMDHENMFWYRQDPGLGLRLIYFSYDVKMKEKGDIPEGYSVSREKKERFSLILESASTNQTSMYLCASRTGQGYSLAQHFGDGTRLSIL.

CDR3 nucleotides: TGCGCCAGCAGCTTTCGGGGGAGGCCTGGGGCCAACGTCCTGACTTTC. Translated: CASSFRGRPGANVLTF. The V gene is TRBV5-1, the J gene TRBJ2-6; D is perhaps TRBD2 (6 bases). CDR3 length: 16 residues. CDR1 and CDR2 from the germline V gene are SGHRS and YFSETQ. V was cut by 2 bases and J by 2 bases, with 11 bases left in between.

The chain joins TRBV6-1 to TRBJ1-1; the D is unclear. This CDR3 contains 13 residues. Germline V gene data show CDR1 as MNHNS and CDR2 as SASEGT. Trimming shortened V by 4 bases and J by 0 bases, and 6 bases separated the two germline ends. CDR3 loop: CASSGRVNTEAFF. As DNA, the CDR3 is TGTGCCAGCAGTGGCCGGGTGAACACTGAAGCTTTCTTT.

The rearrangement uses TRBV18 and TRBJ2-7; D possibly corresponds to TRBD2 (6 bases). Looked up from germline, CDR1 is KGHSH and CDR2 is LQKENI. V was shortened by 6 bases and J by 3 bases, with 15 bases between the two germline ends. The CDR3 spans 14 residues. The chain's CDR3 is CASSPALEGYEQYF. For the CDR3, the DNA is TGTGCCAGCTCCCCCGCGTTGGAGGGCTACGAGCAGTACTTC.

This chain uses TRBV4-2 with TRBJ1-1, with a weak D call TRBD1 (5 bases). Germline V CDR1 and CDR2: LGHNA, YNFKEQ. CDR3 length: 17 residues. V was pared by 0 bases and J by 0 bases, with 14 bases between. The CDR3 reads CASSQDLMGPMNTEAFF. CDR3 bases: TGTGCCAGCAGCCAAGATCTTATGGGGCCTATGAACACTGAAGCTTTCTTT.

There are many counts of this clone. CDR3 in DNA: TGTGCCAGCAGCTTGGGAGGCGGGACCGTTAAGAATGAGCAGTTCTTC. This sequence encodes CASSLGGGTVKNEQFF. The chain is built from TRBV5-4 and TRBJ2-1; TRBD2 might be the D (6 bases). V was trimmed by 0 bases and J by 7 bases, leaving 17 bases between them. Germline loops: CDR1 SGHNT, CDR2 YYREEE (reference sequence). This CDR3 is built from 16 residues.

The chain joins TRBV6-5 to TRBJ1-2, with D unresolved. Trimming shortened V by 0 bases and J by 2 bases, and 13 bases separated the two germline ends. CDR1 and CDR2 from the germline V gene are MNHEY and SVGAGI. The CDR3 loop spans 16 amino acids. Written as DNA, the CDR3 is TGTGCCAGCAGTTACTCTGGCGGAAACTTAAACTATGGCTACACCTTC. Its translation: CASSYSGGNLNYGYTF.

The V and J genes are TRBV30 and TRBJ1-4; TRBD1 agrees at 7 bases. V lost 2 bases, J lost 6 bases, and 9 bases stayed unmatched. The CDR3 runs to 15 residues. The germline V gene encodes CDR1 GTSNPN and CDR2 SVGIG (reference sequence). The CDR3 region has the DNA TGTGCCTGGAGTCCGACAAGGACAGGACATGAAAAACTGTTTTTT. It is translated as CAWSPTRTGHEKLFF. Variable domain in full (rest from reference TRBV30 and TRBJ1-4): SQTIHQWPATLVQPVGSPLSLECTVEGTSNPNLYWYRQAAGRGLQLLFYSVGIGQISSEVPQNLSASRPQDRQFILSSKKLLLSDSGFYLCAWSPTRTGHEKLFFGSGTQLSVL.